One sample yielded the 8 T cell receptor beta chains listed below, sequenced in a study of beta chain features in type 1 diabetes. Expressed TCRB transcripts were sequenced because the isolated RNA had all been reverse transcribed beforehand. The assay was immunoSEQ multiplex PCR, and TCRdb's table has in-frame clones only and misses some. The repertoire includes 390,000 or so clones, about 14% of them detected once, and less than 0.04% sits in the top ten. Sample: naive CD4+ T cells from blood. The origin of the receptors is a man in his thirties or forties in good health.

Only a few counts were recorded for this clone. The V gene is TRBV15, the J gene TRBJ2-5; a possible D gene is TRBD2 (6 bases). CDR1 is LNHNV and CDR2 is YYDKDF in the germline V gene (reference sequence). CDR3 length: 15 amino acids. Between the trimmed V and J ends, which lost 0 bases and 6 bases, there was a span of 14 bases. The CDR3 loop is CATSRDRSGVKTQYF. CDR3 DNA sequence: TGTGCCACCAGCAGAGATAGATCGGGAGTAAAGACCCAGTACTTC.

V and J are TRBV5-6 and TRBJ2-3, with 13 bases lining up with TRBD2. This CDR3 spans 19 amino acids. Germline assignment: CDR1 SGHDT and CDR2 YYEEEE. V shed 3 bases and J 4 bases; nucleotides not matched to a gene: 14. The CDR3 sequence: CASSYPRLAGGLGADTQYF. CDR3 nucleotides: TGTGCCAGCAGCTATCCACGACTAGCGGGGGGCTTAGGGGCAGATACGCAGTATTTT.

This clone was observed a handful of times. The V call is TRBV20-1, the J call TRBJ1-1; D not resolved. Trimming took 6 bases from V and 3 from J, leaving 8 bases between them. CDR3 length equals 11 residues. The germline V gene has CDR1 DFQATT and CDR2 SNEGSKA (reference sequence). CDR3 coding DNA: TGCAGTGCCTCACTCGACACTGAAGCTTTCTTT. Amino acid sequence: CSASLDTEAFF.

This clone appeared a few times. The chain combines TRBV7-2 with TRBJ2-7; D is undetermined. CDR1 is SGHTA, CDR2 FQGNSA, per germline. This CDR3 has 12 amino acids. Between the trimmed V and J ends, which lost 1 base and 4 bases, there was a span of 5 bases. In nucleotides, the CDR3 is TGTGCCAGCAGCTTAGTGCGTTACGAGCAGTACGTC. Its protein is CASSLVRYEQYV.

The rearrangement uses TRBV6-6 and TRBJ2-1; no definite D call. Trimming took 5 bases from V and 8 from J, leaving 7 bases between them. The CDR3 consists of 11 residues. Per the germline V gene, CDR1 is MNHNY and CDR2 is SVGAGI (reference sequence). CDR3 nucleotides: TGTGCCAGCAGTCGCCAGGATGAGCAGTTCTTC. Protein product: CASSRQDEQFF.

V usage is TRBV7-9 and J usage is TRBJ1-4, with no clear D. V lost 2 bases and J lost 2, with 3 bases in between. This CDR3 has 13 amino acids. Germline V gene lookup returns CDR1 SEHNR and CDR2 FQNEAQ (reference sequence). This CDR3 reads CASSLSTNEKLFF. CDR3 nucleotides: TGTGCCAGCAGCTTATCTACTAATGAAAAACTGTTTTTT.

The rearrangement links TRBV6-6 to TRBJ1-1; D unresolved. Germline loops: CDR1 MNHNY, CDR2 SVGAGI (reference sequence). The CDR3 loop spans 13 amino acids. V shed 6 bases and J shed 1 base, with 9 bases lying between them. The DNA for the CDR3 is TGTGCCAGCAGCCTCAACAAGAACACTGAAGCTTTCTTT. It translates to CASSLNKNTEAFF.

This clone showed up just a few times. The rearrangement links TRBV5-4 to TRBJ2-1; the match to TRBD1 covers 8 bases. The CDR3 spans 16 residues. V lost 0 bases to trimming and J lost 1 base; unmatched junction nucleotides: 3. The germline V gene encodes CDR1 SGHNT and CDR2 YYREEE (reference sequence). CDR3 in DNA: TGTGCCAGCAGCTTGGGGACAGGGCGGTCCTACAATGAGCAGTTCTTC. The encoded protein is CASSLGTGRSYNEQFF.